The subject of this entry is one T cell receptor (beta chain). This specimen comes from a study of blood T cell repertoires in COVID-19. Looking at the study overall: Italy, Spain and the United States were the sources of the convalescent and acute COVID-19 samples. Sources were T cells, B-cell-depleted T cells, or PBMCs; the material itself was cDNA or gDNA.

The CDR3 extends over 15 amino acids. The V segment lost 7 bases and the J segment 4 bases; nucleotides outside the gene matches: 11. Germline V gene sequence: CDR1 SEHNR, CDR2 FQNEAQ (reference sequence). Authors' methods: Counts of nucleated cells, estimated from reference gene primer amplification, were obtained. Using immunoSEQ multiplex PCR, the repertoire was profiled, and TCRdb retains in-frame clones only, with some absent. The DNA was the basis for D and trimming; V, J and clone size are from that table. The sample has about 120,000 clones; 88% are singletons. The clonotype was recovered from a human donor in a cohort sampled during active COVID-19. The J gene is TRBJ2-7, the V gene TRBV7-9; TRBD2 matches at 9 bases. Sequencing was carried out using peripheral blood. The CDR3 protein is CASTQAGGRGYEQYF. The CDR3, as DNA: TGTGCCAGCACCCAAGCGGGCGGGAGGGGATACGAGCAGTACTTC.